Only a few counts were recorded for the clone carrying this T cell receptor (beta chain). This record belongs to a study of regulatory T cells in long-lasting Graves disease. The time point: newly diagnosed GD, antithyroid drugs for less than 3 months. The TCR library was made from RNA extracted from PBMCs. The length of the CDR3 is 14 residues. V lost 7 bases, J lost 2 bases, and 5 bases stayed unmatched. Germline V CDR1 and CDR2: MNHNS, SASEGT. With iRepertoire HTBI primers and Arm-PCR of CDR3 regions, TCR beta libraries were built. Per the study methods: The study identified more than 50 TRBV and some 15 TRBJ segments across samples. One entry per CDR3 protein, called by TCRdb with MiXCR from the multiplex PCR reads. TCRdb's processing, not the authors', yielded these V and J calls. The table has about 560,000 distinct CDR3 sequences, about 15% seen once; the top ten hold approximately 12%. This sample also belongs to another study, concerning T cells in Graves' hyperthyroidism and ophthalmopathy. This second study says: Diagnosis relied on clinical symptoms, serum thyroxine and TRAb, thyroid ultrasound and orbital computed tomography.

This TCR derives from a man aged 18 to 29 with Graves disease. The chain recombines TRBV6-1 with TRBJ1-5; 7 bases are a match to TRBD1. The sample consisted of peripheral blood mononuclear cells (PBMCs), taken at new diagnosis, from a patient treated with antithyroid drugs. The CDR3 is CASNHRGGNQPQHF. The CDR3, as DNA: TGTGCCAGCAACCACAGGGGCGGCAATCAGCCCCAGCATTTT.